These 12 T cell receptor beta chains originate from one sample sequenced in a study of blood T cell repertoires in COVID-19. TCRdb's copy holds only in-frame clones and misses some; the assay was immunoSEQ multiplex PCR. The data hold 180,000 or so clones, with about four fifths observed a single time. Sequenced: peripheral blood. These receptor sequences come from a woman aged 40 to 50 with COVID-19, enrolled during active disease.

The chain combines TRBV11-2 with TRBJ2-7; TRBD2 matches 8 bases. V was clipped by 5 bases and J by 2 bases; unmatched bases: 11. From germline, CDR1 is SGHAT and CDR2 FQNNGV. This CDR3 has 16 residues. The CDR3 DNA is TGTGCCAGCAGCCTAAATCCCGGGGGGGCCCCCTACGAGCAGTACTTC. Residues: CASSLNPGGAPYEQYF. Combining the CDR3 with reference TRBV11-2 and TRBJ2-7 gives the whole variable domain EAGVAQSPRYKIIEKRQSVAFWCNPISGHATLYWYQQILGQGPKLLIQFQNNGVVDDSQLPKDRFSAERLKGVDSTLKIQPAKLEDSAVYLCASSLNPGGAPYEQYFGPGTRLTVT.

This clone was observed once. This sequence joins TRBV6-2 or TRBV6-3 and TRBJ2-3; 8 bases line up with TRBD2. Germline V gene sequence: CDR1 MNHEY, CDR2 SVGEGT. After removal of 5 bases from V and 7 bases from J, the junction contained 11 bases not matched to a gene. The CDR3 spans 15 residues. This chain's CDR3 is CASSDGGAGENTQYF. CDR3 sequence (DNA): TGTGCCAGCAGTGACGGGGGGGCCGGGGAGAATACGCAGTATTTT.

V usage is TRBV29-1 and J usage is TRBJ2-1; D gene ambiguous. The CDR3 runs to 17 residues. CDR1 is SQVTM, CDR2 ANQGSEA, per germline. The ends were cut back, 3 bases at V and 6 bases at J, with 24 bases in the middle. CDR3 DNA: TGCAGCGTTGAGACCCACGGAAAATGGGCCGATGGCAATGAGCAGTTCTTC. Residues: CSVETHGKWADGNEQFF.

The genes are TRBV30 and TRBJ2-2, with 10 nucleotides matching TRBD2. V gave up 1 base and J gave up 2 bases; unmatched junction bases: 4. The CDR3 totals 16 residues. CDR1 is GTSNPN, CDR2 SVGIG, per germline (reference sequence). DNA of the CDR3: TGTGCCTGGAGTGGGCTAGCGGGGGTTAACACCGGGGAGCTGTTTTTT. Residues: CAWSGLAGVNTGELFF.

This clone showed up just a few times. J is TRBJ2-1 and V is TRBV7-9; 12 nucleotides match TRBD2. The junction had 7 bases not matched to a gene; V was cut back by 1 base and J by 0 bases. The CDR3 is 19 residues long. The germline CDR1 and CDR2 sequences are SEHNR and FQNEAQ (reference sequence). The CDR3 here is CASSLEALAGGSSYNEQFF. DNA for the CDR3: TGTGCCAGCAGCTTAGAGGCACTAGCGGGGGGATCCTCCTACAATGAGCAGTTCTTC. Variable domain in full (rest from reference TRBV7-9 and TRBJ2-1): DTGVSQNPRHKITKRGQNVTFRCDPISEHNRLYWYRQTLGQGPEFLTYFQNEAQLEKSRLLSDRFSAERPKGSFSTLEIQRTEQGDSAMYLCASSLEALAGGSSYNEQFFGPGTRLTVL.

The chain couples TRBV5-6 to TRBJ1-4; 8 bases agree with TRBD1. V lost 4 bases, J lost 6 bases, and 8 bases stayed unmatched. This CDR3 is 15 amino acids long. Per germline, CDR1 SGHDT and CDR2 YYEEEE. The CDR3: CASSVRTGRDEKLFF. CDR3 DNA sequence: TGTGCCAGCAGCGTACGGACAGGGAGAGATGAAAAACTGTTTTTT.

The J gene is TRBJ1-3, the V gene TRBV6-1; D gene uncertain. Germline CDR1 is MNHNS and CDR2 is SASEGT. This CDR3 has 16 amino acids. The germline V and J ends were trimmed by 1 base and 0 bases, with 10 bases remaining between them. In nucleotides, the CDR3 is TGTGCCAGCAGTGAAGTTGCAGGCCTCTCTGGAAACACCATATATTTT. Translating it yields CASSEVAGLSGNTIYF.

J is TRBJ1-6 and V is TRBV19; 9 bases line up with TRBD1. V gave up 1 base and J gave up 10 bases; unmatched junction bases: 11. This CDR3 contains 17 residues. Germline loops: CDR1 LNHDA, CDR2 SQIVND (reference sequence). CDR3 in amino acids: CASSIGMDRGGRSPLHF. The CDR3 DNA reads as TGTGCCAGTAGTATAGGGATGGACAGGGGAGGAAGATCACCCCTCCACTTT.

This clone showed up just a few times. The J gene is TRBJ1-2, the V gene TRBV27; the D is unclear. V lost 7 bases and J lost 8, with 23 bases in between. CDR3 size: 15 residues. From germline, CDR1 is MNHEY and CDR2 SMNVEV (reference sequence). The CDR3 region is CASIPYIQSPEGYTF. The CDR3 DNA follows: TGTGCCAGCATCCCTTATATACAGTCCCCTGAGGGCTACACCTTC.

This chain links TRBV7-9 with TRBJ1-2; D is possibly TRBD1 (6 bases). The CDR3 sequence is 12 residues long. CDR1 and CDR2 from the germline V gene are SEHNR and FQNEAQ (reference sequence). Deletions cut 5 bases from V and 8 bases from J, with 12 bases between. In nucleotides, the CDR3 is TGTGCCAGCAGCGAACAGGGATCCGGCTACACCTTC. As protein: CASSEQGSGYTF.

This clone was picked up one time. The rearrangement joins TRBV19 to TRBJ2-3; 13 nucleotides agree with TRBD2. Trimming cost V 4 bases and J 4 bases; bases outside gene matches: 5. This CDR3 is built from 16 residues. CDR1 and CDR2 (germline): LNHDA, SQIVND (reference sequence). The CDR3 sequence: CASSTGLAGAPDTQYF. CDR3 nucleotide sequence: TGTGCCAGTAGTACCGGACTAGCGGGAGCCCCAGATACGCAGTATTTT.

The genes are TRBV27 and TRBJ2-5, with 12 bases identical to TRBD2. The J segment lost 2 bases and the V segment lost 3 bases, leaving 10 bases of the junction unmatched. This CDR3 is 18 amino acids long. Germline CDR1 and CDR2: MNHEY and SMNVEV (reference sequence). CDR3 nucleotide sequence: TGTGCCAGCAGTTTGTCGCTAGCGGGAGGGCCAAGGCAAGAGACCCAGTACTTC. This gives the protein CASSLSLAGGPRQETQYF.